The clone carrying this TCR beta chain has a handful of counts. Its antigen remains unknown. Using its own MiXCR run on the 5' RACE reads, TCRdb lists one record per CDR3 protein. Of 510,000 or so distinct CDR3 sequences detected, roughly 15% appear once; the ten largest clones hold around 0.48%. The data were obtained in a study of identical twins. Overall study results and limits: Insertions were fewer in abundant cord blood beta clonotypes, whereas memory repertoires showed none of this pattern. Low generation probability was overrepresented in out-of-frame alpha sequences shared by twins. Recombination models fit unrelated individuals' TCR alpha sharing but underestimated twins'.

The CDR3 consists of 14 residues. Germline CDR1 SGHRS, CDR2 YFSETQ. Between the trimmed V and J ends, which lost 2 bases and 4 bases, there was a span of 12 bases. This sample also appeared in a second study, on yellow fever vaccine responses in identical twins. That paper notes: As reported, the vaccine T cell response of twins seemed partly convergent and partly personalized.

Material for sequencing was CD4+ T cells sorted from blood. The clonotype originates from a woman aged 18 to 35 in good health. The chain couples TRBV5-1 to TRBJ1-2; no clear D. This CDR3 is CASSFGEPIYGYTF. DNA for the CDR3: TGCGCCAGCAGCTTTGGAGAGCCAATCTATGGCTACACCTTC.